These T cell receptor beta chains were read from a single sample in a study of blood T cell repertoires in COVID-19. Libraries were prepared by immunoSEQ multiplex PCR; TCRdb keeps only in-frame clonotypes and omits some of them. Counted here are around 30,000 clones, roughly 88% occurring once; the ten biggest clones make up about an eighth. The sample taken for sequencing was peripheral blood. The source of these receptors is a human donor in a cohort sampled during active COVID-19. Both conserved end residues are part of each CDR3. A D gene is named only where the DNA matches it firmly. A row's size may be missing; if present it is once, few, many or a size class.

TGTGCCAGCAGCCACGGACAGGGCGAGTATGGCTACACCTTC,CASSHGQGEYGYTF,.,TRBD1,TRBJ1-2,TRBV6-2/TRBV6-3
TGCGCCAGCAGCTTTGGGACAGGCAATCAGCCCCAGCATTTT,CASSFGTGNQPQHF,.,TRBD1,TRBJ1-5,TRBV5-1
TGTGCCAGCAGCCTTCAGGGGGCATTTTCTGGGGAGCTGTTTTTT,CASSLQGAFSGELFF,.,TRBD1,TRBJ2-2,TRBV7-3
TGTGCCAGTAGTATCAGGGATAAGCCTTATGGCTACACCTTC,CASSIRDKPYGYTF,.,.,TRBJ1-2,TRBV19
TGTGCCAGCAGAGGGACAGTAACCCACACCATATATTTT,CASRGTVTHTIYF,.,TRBD1,TRBJ1-3,TRBV6-5
TGTGCCAGCAGCCCCCGTGGGACAGCTAATTCACCCCTCCACTTT,CASSPRGTANSPLHF,few,TRBD1,TRBJ1-6,TRBV7-2
TGTGCCAGCAGCTCGGGTCTCACAGATACGCAGTATTTT,CASSSGLTDTQYF,.,.,TRBJ2-3,TRBV11-3
TGTGCCAGCAGCGTAGTAGAGAACACCGGGGAGCTGTTTTTT,CASSVVENTGELFF,.,.,TRBJ2-2,TRBV9
TGTGCCAGCAGGCCACATGGAGGGGTTTACGAGCAGTACTTC,CASRPHGGVYEQYF,.,.,TRBJ2-7,TRBV7-9
TGTGCCAGCAGCGTAGAGGGGCTAGGTGGAGATACGCAGTATTTT,CASSVEGLGGDTQYF,few,.,TRBJ2-3,TRBV9
TGTGCCAGCAGCCAAGAGCAGGACTTGGACTATGGCTACACCTTC,CASSQEQDLDYGYTF,.,.,TRBJ1-2,TRBV3-1/TRBV3-2
TGTGCCAGCAGGGGGACAGTATCCCACGAGCAGTACTTC,CASRGTVSHEQYF,.,TRBD1,TRBJ2-7,TRBV12-3/TRBV12-4
TGTGCCAGCAGCCAAGAGGAGGTGTTGGCGAACACCGGGGAGCTGTTTTTT,CASSQEEVLANTGELFF,.,.,TRBJ2-2,TRBV3-1/TRBV3-2
TGTGCCAGCAGTGGACAGGCGGCGGCCCAAGAGACCCAGTACTTC,CASSGQAAAQETQYF,.,TRBD1,TRBJ2-5,TRBV28
TGTGCCAGCAGCTTGAGTGCGGGGGGCTCCTACGAGCAGTACTTC,CASSLSAGGSYEQYF,.,TRBD2,TRBJ2-7,TRBV5-4
TGTGCTAGTGGTTCCTCCCTAGAGGGTAATCAGCCCCAGCATTTT,CASGSSLEGNQPQHF,.,.,TRBJ1-5,TRBV12-5
TGTGCCAGTAGTATTGGCTGGGACAGGGGGCTCCAGCCCCAGCATTTT,CASSIGWDRGLQPQHF,few,TRBD1,TRBJ1-5,TRBV19
TGTGCCAGCATCGAGACAGGGGGTACCTCACCCCTCCACTTT,CASIETGGTSPLHF,few,TRBD1,TRBJ1-6,TRBV7-9
TGTGCCAGCAGTTTCAGGGCAGGGACTGAAGCTTTCTTT,CASSFRAGTEAFF,once,.,TRBJ1-1,TRBV12-3/TRBV12-4
TGTGCCAGCAGCGTCCGGGACAGGGGATCAAACACCGGGGAGCTGTTTTTT,CASSVRDRGSNTGELFF,.,TRBD1,TRBJ2-2,TRBV5-4
TGTGCCAGCTCGCGACAGGAAGAGACCCAGTACTTC,CASSRQEETQYF,few,.,TRBJ2-5,TRBV18
TGTGCTAGTGGTTTGGTAAGTGGCGCGGGGGAACGTCTAAGTGAGCAGTTCTTC,CASGLVSGAGERLSEQFF,once,TRBD2,TRBJ2-1,TRBV12-5
TGTGCCAGCTCACCACCATCAGATCTGGAGACCCAGTACTTC,CASSPPSDLETQYF,.,.,TRBJ2-5,TRBV18
TGTGCCAGCAGTCCTTCAGGGGGCATCACTGAAGCTTTCTTT,CASSPSGGITEAFF,.,TRBD1,TRBJ1-1,TRBV2
TGTGCCAGCAGCTTAGTAGGGGGACAGGGTCCCAACTATGGCTACACCTTC,CASSLVGGQGPNYGYTF,.,TRBD1,TRBJ1-2,TRBV7-8
TGCGCCAGCAGCGTACAACAGGGGGCTAATGAAAAACTGTTTTTT,CASSVQQGANEKLFF,.,TRBD1,TRBJ1-4,TRBV5-1
TGTGCCAGCAGCTTAGCGCCGGGACAGGGGGAGTTCGGGGAGCTGTTTTTT,CASSLAPGQGEFGELFF,.,TRBD1,TRBJ2-2,TRBV7-2
TGTGCCAGCAGCTTAGGCCCCCGCAGGGAAGATGAAAAACTGTTTTTT,CASSLGPRREDEKLFF,once,.,TRBJ1-4,TRBV13
TGCGCCAGCAGCTTGGCAGGGACAGGAGAATACGAGCAGTACTTC,CASSLAGTGEYEQYF,.,TRBD1,TRBJ2-7,TRBV5-1
TGTGCTAGTGGTTTGATCCTCAGGGTAGTCCATGGCTACACCTTC,CASGLILRVVHGYTF,.,.,TRBJ1-2,TRBV12-5
TGTGCCAGCAGTGACTCGAGAGGGGCGGGGGAGACCCAGTACTTC,CASSDSRGAGETQYF,.,.,TRBJ2-5,TRBV25-1
TGTGCCACCAGCAGTCTCCGGGAGGCCAATCAGCCCCAGCATTTT,CATSSLREANQPQHF,.,.,TRBJ1-5,TRBV15
TGTGCCAGCAGCCAGCTTAGGGGATTATCGAACACCGGGGAGCTGTTTTTT,CASSQLRGLSNTGELFF,once,.,TRBJ2-2,TRBV14
TGTGCCAGCAGCGTAGGGACAGGGGTTCAGCCCCAGCATTTT,CASSVGTGVQPQHF,.,TRBD1,TRBJ1-5,TRBV9
TGTGCCAGTAGTATTAGCGGGGGGCCCAATGAGCAGTTCTTC,CASSISGGPNEQFF,.,TRBD2,TRBJ2-1,TRBV19
TGTGCCAGCAGCCTGCCGTCGGCAGGGGCCTACGAGCAGTACTTC,CASSLPSAGAYEQYF,few,.,TRBJ2-7,TRBV14
TGTGCCAGCAGCTCGGGACTAGCGATACAAGAGACCCAGTACTTC,CASSSGLAIQETQYF,.,TRBD2,TRBJ2-5,TRBV7-8
TGTGCCAGTAGTATAGATTACGGGGAGCTGTTTTTT,CASSIDYGELFF,.,.,TRBJ2-2,TRBV19
TGTGCCAGCAGTTGGGGCTTGGGTCCCTCACCCCTCCACTTT,CASSWGLGPSPLHF,.,.,TRBJ1-6,TRBV6-5
TGTGCCAGCAGTGAGGGGGGGACGACCTACAATGAGCAGTTCTTC,CASSEGGTTYNEQFF,once,TRBD2,TRBJ2-1,TRBV6-1
TGTGCCAGCAGTTCGGGACAGGGTTGGGAGGACACTGAAGCTTTCTTT,CASSSGQGWEDTEAFF,.,TRBD1,TRBJ1-1,TRBV6-2/TRBV6-3
TGCGCCAGCAGCTCACCCGTGGCGGGGGGCACAGATACGCAGTATTTT,CASSSPVAGGTDTQYF,.,TRBD2,TRBJ2-3,TRBV5-1
TGTGCCAGCAGCTTAAGCAGGGGGCGAACCGGGGAGCTGTTTTTT,CASSLSRGRTGELFF,.,TRBD1,TRBJ2-2,TRBV7-3
TGTGCCAGCAGGGGGGGACAGGGGACCGGGGAGCTGTTTTTT,CASRGGQGTGELFF,.,TRBD1,TRBJ2-2,TRBV2
TGCGCCAGCAGCCAAGATCGGTCGGGGGGAGGGGCAGATACGCAGTATTTT,CASSQDRSGGGADTQYF,.,TRBD2,TRBJ2-3,TRBV4-1
TGCAGCGTTGGCCAGGGTTCAGAGGGAGGCGAGCAGTACTTC,CSVGQGSEGGEQYF,.,.,TRBJ2-7,TRBV29-1
TGTGCCAGCACCGATCCCGGGACAGGGGTCTCCTACGAGCAGTACTTC,CASTDPGTGVSYEQYF,.,TRBD1,TRBJ2-7,TRBV2
TGTGCCAGTAGGGCCCGCTACAATGAGCAGTTCTTC,CASRARYNEQFF,.,.,TRBJ2-1,TRBV19
TGTGCCAGCAGTATACCGACAGGACAAGAGACCCAGTACTTC,CASSIPTGQETQYF,once,.,TRBJ2-5,TRBV25-1
TGCGCCAGCAGCCAGGGACAGGGGGCTAACTATGGCTACACCTTC,CASSQGQGANYGYTF,.,TRBD1,TRBJ1-2,TRBV5-1
TGCGCCAGCAGCCAACAGACTAGCGGGGGGGCTAAGACCCAGTACTTC,CASSQQTSGGAKTQYF,.,TRBD2,TRBJ2-5,TRBV5-1
TGTGCCAGCAGCCTGGGGACAGGGGCGAGGGAGACCCAGTACTTC,CASSLGTGARETQYF,.,TRBD1,TRBJ2-5,TRBV7-7
TGTGCCAGCAGCTTTTCGGGGAATGAGCAGTTCTTC,CASSFSGNEQFF,.,.,TRBJ2-1,TRBV3-1/TRBV3-2
TGTGCCAGCAGCCCCACCGGACAGGGAGAGGGGAACATTCAGTACTTC,CASSPTGQGEGNIQYF,.,TRBD1,TRBJ2-4,TRBV28
TGTGCCAGCACTTACAGGGGGCCTGGAAACACCATATATTTT,CASTYRGPGNTIYF,once,TRBD1,TRBJ1-3,TRBV6-2/TRBV6-3
TGCGCCAGCAGCTTGGATGGGGGGAGCAACACTGAAGCTTTCTTT,CASSLDGGSNTEAFF,.,.,TRBJ1-1,TRBV5-1
TGTGCCAGCAGCCGGCGGGGGGCTGAGACCCAGTACTTC,CASSRRGAETQYF,.,TRBD2,TRBJ2-5,TRBV7-2